The 17 T cell receptor beta chains below come from one sample, sequenced in a study of OX40 agonist ivuxolimab in advanced cancers. The assay was immunoSEQ multiplex PCR, and TCRdb's table has in-frame clones only and misses some. The data contain tens of thousands of clones, more than 70% of them singletons. The specimen was CD4+ or CD8+ T cells sorted from blood, collected in a trial of the OX40 agonist ivuxolimab. The source is an adult with an advanced solid tumor such as melanoma, head and neck, liver or kidney cancer.

The gene calls are TRBV10-3 and TRBJ2-3; D is ambiguous. CDR1 and CDR2 (germline): ENHRY, SYGVKD. V was shortened by 3 bases and J by 6 bases, with 4 bases between the two germline ends. The CDR3 contains 11 residues. The CDR3 region has the DNA TGTGCCATCAGTGAAGGGGATACGCAGTATTTT. Translation: CAISEGDTQYF.

This sequence joins TRBV4-2 and TRBJ1-1; no definite D call. From germline, CDR1 is LGHNA and CDR2 YNFKEQ. The CDR3 has 13 amino acids. V lost 3 bases to trimming and J lost 1 base, with 6 bases between them. In nucleotides, the CDR3 is TGTGCCAGCAGCCAGCGCCGGAACACTGAAGCTTTCTTT. Residues: CASSQRRNTEAFF.

The chain links TRBV2 to TRBJ2-7; D uncertain. The CDR3 totals 13 residues. Looked up from germline, CDR1 is SNHLY and CDR2 is FYNNEI. Trimming removed 3 bases at V and 6 bases at J, with 12 bases between. Here the CDR3 reads CASSEIPPSEQYF. The CDR3 nucleotides read TGTGCCAGCAGTGAGATCCCTCCTTCCGAGCAGTACTTC.

The CDR3 sequence: CASSLAWGQGVRMNTEAFF. As DNA, the CDR3 is TGTGCCAGCAGCTTAGCCTGGGGACAGGGCGTTAGGATGAACACTGAAGCTTTCTTT. The chain joins TRBV11-2 to TRBJ1-1; 9 nucleotides agree with TRBD1. Germline CDR1 SGHAT, CDR2 FQNNGV. Unmatched junction bases numbered 12, after V lost 1 base and J lost 0 bases. This CDR3 is built from 19 residues.

The chain employs TRBV19 and TRBJ2-5; 10 bases fit TRBD1. The length of the CDR3 is 17 residues. The germline CDR1 and CDR2 sequences are LNHDA and SQIVND (reference sequence). Trimming removed 6 bases from V and 4 bases from J; junction bases left unmatched: 14. The CDR3 DNA reads TGTGCCAGTAGCTCATATGAAGACAGGGGGCGAGGAGAGACCCAGTACTTC. It specifies CASSSYEDRGRGETQYF.

This chain links TRBV5-1 with TRBJ2-3; D not certain. Per the germline V gene, CDR1 is SGHRS and CDR2 is YFSETQ. The CDR3 has 16 residues. Deletions cut 4 bases from V and 1 base from J, with 16 bases between. CDR3 sequence reads: CASSATLGGGTDTQYF. CDR3 sequence (DNA): TGCGCCAGCAGCGCAACCCTCGGCGGAGGCACAGATACGCAGTATTTT.

The rearrangement links TRBV30 to TRBJ1-2, with unresolved D. The CDR3 is made up of 11 amino acids. Deletions cut 3 bases from V and 6 bases from J, with 8 bases between. Germline V gene sequence: CDR1 GTSNPN, CDR2 SVGIG (reference sequence). CDR3 region: CAWRLRDGYTF. DNA of the CDR3: TGTGCCTGGAGACTACGGGATGGCTACACCTTC.

The chain combines TRBV5-1 with TRBJ2-2; 8 bases are shared with TRBD2. The germline V gene has CDR1 SGHRS and CDR2 YFSETQ. This CDR3 comprises 15 residues. Trimming cost V 8 bases and J 8 bases; bases outside gene matches: 14. Here the CDR3 DNA reads TGCGCCAGTGAGCCTACTAGCGGTTCTGGAGGGGAGCTGTTTTTT. It yields the protein CASEPTSGSGGELFF.

The table lists this clone with a count of one. The chain has TRBV10-1 and TRBJ2-3; D unclear. Per the germline V gene, CDR1 is WNHNN and CDR2 is SYGVQD (reference sequence). The CDR3 consists of 12 residues. Trimming removed 6 bases from V and 4 bases from J, with 8 bases in between. The CDR3 DNA follows: TGCGCCAGCAGCGCCACGGCAGATACGCAGTATTTT. Residues: CASSATADTQYF.

The genes are TRBV5-1 and TRBJ1-1; TRBD1 might be the D (5 bases). CDR3 size: 13 residues. From germline, CDR1 is SGHRS and CDR2 YFSETQ. Trimming removed 4 bases at V and 7 bases at J, with 14 bases between. The CDR3 sequence: CASSLIQGGEAFF. CDR3 DNA: TGCGCCAGCAGCCTCATTCAGGGCGGTGAAGCTTTCTTT.

V and J are TRBV6-5 and TRBJ1-1; D is undetermined. This CDR3 has 14 residues. Trimming cost V 2 bases and J 3 bases, with 10 bases left between them. Germline V CDR1 and CDR2: MNHEY, SVGAGI. CDR3 protein: CASSYTVRYTEAFF. CDR3 nucleotides: TGTGCCAGCAGTTACACCGTTCGGTACACTGAAGCTTTCTTT.

V is TRBV18 and J is TRBJ1-6, with 8 bases fitting TRBD1. The CDR3 runs to 15 residues. Trimming at V came to 3 bases and at J to 6 bases, leaving 4 bases not matched to a gene. Germline V gene sequence: CDR1 KGHSH, CDR2 LQKENI. CDR3 coding DNA: TGTGCCAGCTCACCGCAGGGGGCGCCTAATTCACCCCTCCACTTT. It translates to CASSPQGAPNSPLHF.

V is TRBV7-8 and J is TRBJ1-1; unclear D gene. The CDR3 extends over 13 amino acids. V dropped 2 bases and J dropped 4 bases, with 8 bases sitting between them. CDR1 and CDR2 (germline): SGHVS, FQNEAQ. The chain's CDR3 is CASSLTAPTEAFF. In DNA, the CDR3 is TGTGCCAGCAGCTTAACGGCCCCCACTGAAGCTTTCTTT.

The chain recombines TRBV2 with TRBJ2-1, with 7 bases that match TRBD2. The CDR3 is 14 amino acids. CDR1 is SNHLY and CDR2 is FYNNEI in the germline V gene. J was trimmed by 6 bases and V by 0 bases; bases with no gene match: 2. This chain's CDR3 is CASSEAGGSNEQFF. In DNA, the CDR3 is TGTGCCAGCAGTGAAGCGGGCGGGAGCAATGAGCAGTTCTTC.

The chain combines TRBV4-2 with TRBJ2-1, with 10 bases matching TRBD2. From germline, CDR1 is LGHNA and CDR2 YNFKEQ. The V gene end was trimmed by 4 bases and the J gene end by 5 bases; junction bases not matched to a gene: 26. This CDR3 spans 22 amino acids. CDR3 DNA sequence: TGTGCCAGCAGCCCTTCGCGGGTGGCTAGCGGGAGTGTTGAGGAAGAGAACAATGAGCAGTTCTTC. Protein sequence: CASSPSRVASGSVEEENNEQFF.

The chain carries TRBV19 and TRBJ1-1; 8 bases are a match to TRBD1. The CDR3 covers 14 residues. CDR1 and CDR2 from the germline V gene are LNHDA and SQIVND (reference sequence). The V gene end was trimmed by 5 bases and the J gene end by 4 bases; junction bases not matched to a gene: 6. The CDR3, as DNA: TGTGCCAGTAGTCCAGGACAGGGAGCCACTGAAGCTTTCTTT. It is translated as CASSPGQGATEAFF.

This chain uses TRBV7-2 with TRBJ2-1; weak D call: TRBD2 (6 bases). Germline values: CDR1 SGHTA, CDR2 FQGNSA. Between the trimmed V and J ends, which lost 3 bases and 4 bases, there was a span of 7 bases. The CDR3 has 13 residues. CDR3 region: CASSFGTYNEQFF. The CDR3 region has the DNA TGTGCCAGCAGCTTTGGGACTTACAATGAGCAGTTCTTC. Looking up the rest from reference TRBV7-2 and TRBJ2-1 gives the full variable domain: GAGVSQSPSNKVTEKGKDVELRCDPISGHTALYWYRQSLGQGLEFLIYFQGNSAPDKSGLPSDRFSAERTGGSVSTLTIQRTQQEDSAVYLCASSFGTYNEQFFGPGTRLTVL.